A single T cell receptor beta chain is shown here with its context. The PCR was carried out with 60 Vbeta primers and 13 Jbeta primers. Per the study methods: The authors later counted 70 million to 80 million unique TCR beta chains, roughly 11 million of them shared. The data were produced by immunoSEQ multiplex PCR, yet TCRdb's version contains in-frame clones alone and is incomplete. D and trimming come from the DNA, and the V and J calls and clone size come from that table. This table holds around 140,000 clones, approximately 76% found once. The V end was cut by 0 bases, the J end by 4 bases, with 11 bases between. CDR3 length equals 16 residues. The germline V gene has CDR1 SGHRS and CDR2 YFSETQ. The sample is drawn from a study of cytomegalovirus exposure and HLA in healthy donors.

This chain uses TRBV5-1 with TRBJ1-6, with D uncertain. The sequenced sample was PBMCs. This clonotype was obtained from a middle-aged man in good health and CMV-seronegative. CDR3 DNA sequence: TGCGCCAGCAGCTTGGATCCGGGAGGATATAATTCACCCCTCCACTTT. It yields the protein CASSLDPGGYNSPLHF.